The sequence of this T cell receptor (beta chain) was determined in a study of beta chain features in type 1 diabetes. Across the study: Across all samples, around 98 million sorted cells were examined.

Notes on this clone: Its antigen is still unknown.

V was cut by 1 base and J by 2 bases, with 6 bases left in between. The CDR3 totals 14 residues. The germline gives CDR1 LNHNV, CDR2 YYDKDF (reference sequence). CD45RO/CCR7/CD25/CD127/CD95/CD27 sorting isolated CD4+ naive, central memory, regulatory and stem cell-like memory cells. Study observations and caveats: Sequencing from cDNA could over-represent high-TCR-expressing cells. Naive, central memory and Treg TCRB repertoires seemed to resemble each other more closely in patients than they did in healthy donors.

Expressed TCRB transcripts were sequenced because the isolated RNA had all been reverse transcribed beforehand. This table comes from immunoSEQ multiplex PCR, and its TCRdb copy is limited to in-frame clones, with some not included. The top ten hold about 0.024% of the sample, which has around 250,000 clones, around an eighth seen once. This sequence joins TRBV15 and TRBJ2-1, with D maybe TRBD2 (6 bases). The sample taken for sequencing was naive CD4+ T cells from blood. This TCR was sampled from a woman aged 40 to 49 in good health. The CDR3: CATSRGGAYNEQFF. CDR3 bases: TGTGCCACCAGCAGAGGGGGGGCCTACAATGAGCAGTTCTTC.